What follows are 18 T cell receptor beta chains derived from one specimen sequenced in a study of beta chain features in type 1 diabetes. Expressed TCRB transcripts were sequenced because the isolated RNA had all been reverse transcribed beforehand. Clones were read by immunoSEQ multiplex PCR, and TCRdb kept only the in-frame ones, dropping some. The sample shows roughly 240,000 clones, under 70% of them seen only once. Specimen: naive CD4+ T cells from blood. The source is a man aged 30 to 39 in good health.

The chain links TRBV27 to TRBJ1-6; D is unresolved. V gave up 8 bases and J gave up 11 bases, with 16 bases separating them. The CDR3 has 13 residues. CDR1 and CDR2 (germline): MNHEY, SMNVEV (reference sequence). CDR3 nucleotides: TGTGCCAGCCCTCTAGGCTTCAAGACACCCCTCCACTTT. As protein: CASPLGFKTPLHF.

The CDR3 region has the DNA TGTGCCAGCAGCGCTACTAGCGGGCCGTACGAGCAGTACTTC. It encodes CASSATSGPYEQYF. J is TRBJ2-7 and V is TRBV7-2, with 9 bases matching TRBD2. The length of the CDR3 is 14 residues. Trimming removed 5 bases from V and 4 bases from J; junction bases left unmatched: 6. Germline values: CDR1 SGHTA, CDR2 FQGNSA.

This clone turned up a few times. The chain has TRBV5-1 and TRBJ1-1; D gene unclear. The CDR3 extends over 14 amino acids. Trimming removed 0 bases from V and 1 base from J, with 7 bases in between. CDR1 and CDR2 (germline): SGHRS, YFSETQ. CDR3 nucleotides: TGCGCCAGCAGCTTGGGAGAGGCGAACACTGAAGCTTTCTTT. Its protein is CASSLGEANTEAFF.

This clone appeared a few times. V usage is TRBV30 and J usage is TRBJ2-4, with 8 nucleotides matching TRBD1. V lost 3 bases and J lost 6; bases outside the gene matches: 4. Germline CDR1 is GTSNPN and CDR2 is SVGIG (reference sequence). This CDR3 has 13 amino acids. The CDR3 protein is CAWSAGQGNIQYF. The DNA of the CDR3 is TGTGCCTGGAGCGCCGGACAGGGAAACATTCAGTACTTC.

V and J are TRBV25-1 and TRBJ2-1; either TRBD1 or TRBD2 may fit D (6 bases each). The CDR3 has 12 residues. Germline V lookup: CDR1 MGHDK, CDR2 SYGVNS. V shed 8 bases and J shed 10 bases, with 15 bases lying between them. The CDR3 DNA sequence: TGTGCCAGCCACGTGGGGGCGGGGGAGCAGTTCTTC. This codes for CASHVGAGEQFF.

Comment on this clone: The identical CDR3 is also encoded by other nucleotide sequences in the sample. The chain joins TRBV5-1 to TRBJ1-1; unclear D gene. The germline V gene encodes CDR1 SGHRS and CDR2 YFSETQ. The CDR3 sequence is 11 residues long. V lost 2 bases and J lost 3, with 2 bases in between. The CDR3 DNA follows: TGCGCCAGCAGCTTAGACACTGAAGCTTTCTTT. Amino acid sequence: CASSLDTEAFF.

CDR3 loop: CASSPRPGAVHEQFF. The DNA for the CDR3 is TGTGCCAGCAGCCCCCGCCCGGGCGCAGTCCATGAGCAGTTCTTC. This chain connects TRBV7-2 to TRBJ2-1; D unresolved. Germline V lookup: CDR1 SGHTA, CDR2 FQGNSA. This CDR3 spans 15 amino acids. V lost 5 bases, J lost 8 bases, and 19 bases lay in between.

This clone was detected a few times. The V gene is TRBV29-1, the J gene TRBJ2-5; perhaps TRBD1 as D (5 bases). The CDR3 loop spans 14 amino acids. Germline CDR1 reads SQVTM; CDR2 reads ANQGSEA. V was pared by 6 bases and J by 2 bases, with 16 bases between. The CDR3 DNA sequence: TGCAGCGTCTCGGTCCAATCAGGGCAAGAGACCCAGTACTTC. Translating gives CSVSVQSGQETQYF.

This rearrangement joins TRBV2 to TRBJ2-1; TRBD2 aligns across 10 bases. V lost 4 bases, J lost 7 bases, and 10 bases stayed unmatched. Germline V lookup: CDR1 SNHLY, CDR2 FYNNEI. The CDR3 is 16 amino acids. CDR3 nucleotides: TGTGCCAGCAGTGGCCCAAATAGCGGGAGGCGAAATGAGCAGTTCTTC. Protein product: CASSGPNSGRRNEQFF.

CDR3 in amino acids: CSVAISNEKLFF. The CDR3 coding sequence is TGCAGCGTTGCCATATCTAATGAAAAACTGTTTTTT. The chain employs TRBV29-1 and TRBJ1-4; D unresolved. The V and J ends lost 4 bases and 3 bases respectively, with 6 bases between them. CDR1 and CDR2 (germline): SQVTM, ANQGSEA. The CDR3 loop spans 12 amino acids.

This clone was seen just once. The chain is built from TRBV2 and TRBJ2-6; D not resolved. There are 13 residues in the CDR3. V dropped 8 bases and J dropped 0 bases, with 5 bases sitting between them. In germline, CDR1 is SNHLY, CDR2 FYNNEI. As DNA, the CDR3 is TGTGCCAGCGTGGGCTCTGGGGCCAACGTCCTGACTTTC. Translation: CASVGSGANVLTF.

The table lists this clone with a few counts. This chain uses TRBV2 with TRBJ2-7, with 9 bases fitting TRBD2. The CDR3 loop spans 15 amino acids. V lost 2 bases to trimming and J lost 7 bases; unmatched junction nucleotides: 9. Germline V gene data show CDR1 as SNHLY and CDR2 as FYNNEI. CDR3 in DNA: TGTGCCAGCAGTGAAAGTGTACTAGCGGGTACAGAGCAGTACTTC. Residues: CASSESVLAGTEQYF.

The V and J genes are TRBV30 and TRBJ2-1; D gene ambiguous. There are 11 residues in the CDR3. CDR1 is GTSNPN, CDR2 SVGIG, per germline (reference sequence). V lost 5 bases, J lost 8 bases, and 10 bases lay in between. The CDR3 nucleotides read TGTGCCTGGGCATTAGAGTATGAGCAGTTCTTC. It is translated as CAWALEYEQFF.

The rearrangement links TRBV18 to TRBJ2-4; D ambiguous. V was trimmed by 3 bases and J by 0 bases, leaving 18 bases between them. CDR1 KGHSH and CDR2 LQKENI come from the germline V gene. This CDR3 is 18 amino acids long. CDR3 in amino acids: CASSPRTESSLAKNIQYF. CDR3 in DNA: TGTGCCAGCTCACCGAGAACAGAAAGTTCTTTAGCCAAAAACATTCAGTACTTC.

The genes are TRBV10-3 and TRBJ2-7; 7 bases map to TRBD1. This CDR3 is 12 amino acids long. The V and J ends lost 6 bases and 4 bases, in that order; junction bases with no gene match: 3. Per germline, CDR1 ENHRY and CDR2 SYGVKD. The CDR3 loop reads CAISPQGYEQYF. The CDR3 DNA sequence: TGTGCCATCAGCCCACAGGGGTACGAGCAGTACTTC.

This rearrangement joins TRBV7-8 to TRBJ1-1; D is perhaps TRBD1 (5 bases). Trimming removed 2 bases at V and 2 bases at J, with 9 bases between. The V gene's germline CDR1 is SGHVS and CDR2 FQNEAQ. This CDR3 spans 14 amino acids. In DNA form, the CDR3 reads TGTGCCAGCAGCTTACAGGGAATCAACACTGAAGCTTTCTTT. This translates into CASSLQGINTEAFF.

CDR3: CSVGAGHITDTQYF. CDR3 nucleotide sequence: TGCAGCGTTGGGGCAGGGCATATCACAGATACGCAGTATTTT. The J gene is TRBJ2-3, the V gene TRBV29-1, with D perhaps TRBD1 (5 bases). V lost 4 bases, J lost 2 bases, and 13 bases lay in between. This CDR3 is built from 14 residues. The germline gives CDR1 SQVTM, CDR2 ANQGSEA.

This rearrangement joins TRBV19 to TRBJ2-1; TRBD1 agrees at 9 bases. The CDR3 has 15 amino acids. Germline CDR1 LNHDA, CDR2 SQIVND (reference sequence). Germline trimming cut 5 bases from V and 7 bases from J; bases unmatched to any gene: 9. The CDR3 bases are TGTGCCAGTAGTCCCGGGACAGGGTCCACTAATGAGCAGTTCTTC. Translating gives CASSPGTGSTNEQFF.